These T cell receptor beta chains were read from a single sample in a study of Tregs in tolerant kidney transplant recipients. Generated by immunoSEQ multiplex PCR, the TCRdb table keeps only in-frame clones and is missing some. The repertoire holds 81,000 or so clones, with roughly 91% as singletons. The sequences come from CD4+ T cells from blood (PBMCs), collected 24 months after the transplant. The receptors come from a human patient who received a combined kidney and bone marrow transplant. A share of the T cells may be of graft donor origin. Both conserved end residues are part of each CDR3. A D gene is named only where the DNA matches it firmly. Clone size is not always given. Where it is, it says once, few, many or a class for expanded clones.

V gene: TRBV28; clone size: once; CDR3 length: 17; D gene: TRBD1; J gene: TRBJ1-5; CDR3 DNA: TGTGCCAGCAGGGGAAGGGGACAGGGGGTCTCCGATCAGCCCCAGCATTTT; CDR3 protein: CASRGRGQGVSDQPQHF
V gene: TRBV7-7; clone size: .; CDR3 length: 15; D gene: TRBD2; J gene: TRBJ2-5; CDR3 DNA: TGTGCCAGCAGCTATCGACTAGCGGATAGGGAGACCCAGTACTTC; CDR3 protein: CASSYRLADRETQYF
V gene: TRBV4-1; clone size: .; CDR3 length: 13; D gene: .; J gene: TRBJ2-7; CDR3 DNA: TGCGCCAGCAGCCAAAGGTCAGGCTACGAGCAGTACTTC; CDR3 protein: CASSQRSGYEQYF
V gene: TRBV4-1; clone size: .; CDR3 length: 17; D gene: TRBD2; J gene: TRBJ2-5; CDR3 DNA: TGCGCCAGCAGCCAAGATGGTGGTAGCGGGTGGTTGGAGACCCAGTACTTC; CDR3 protein: CASSQDGGSGWLETQYF
V gene: TRBV5-4; clone size: .; CDR3 length: 14; D gene: .; J gene: TRBJ2-7; CDR3 DNA: TGTGCCAGCAGCTTGGGAACAGGGCTCTACGAGCAGTACTTC; CDR3 protein: CASSLGTGLYEQYF
V gene: TRBV18; clone size: once; CDR3 length: 16; D gene: TRBD2; J gene: TRBJ2-2; CDR3 DNA: TGTGCCAGCTCACCGGGTAGCGGGACTAACACCGGGGAGCTGTTTTTT; CDR3 protein: CASSPGSGTNTGELFF
V gene: TRBV18; clone size: .; CDR3 length: 13; D gene: .; J gene: TRBJ1-1; CDR3 DNA: TGTGCCAGCTCAACGACAGAGAACACTGAAGCTTTCTTT; CDR3 protein: CASSTTENTEAFF
V gene: TRBV11-1; clone size: .; CDR3 length: 13; D gene: .; J gene: TRBJ1-3; CDR3 DNA: TGTGCCAGCAGCTTAGCGTATCGGAACACCATATATTTT; CDR3 protein: CASSLAYRNTIYF
V gene: TRBV18; clone size: .; CDR3 length: 15; D gene: TRBD1; J gene: TRBJ1-4; CDR3 DNA: TGTGCCAGCTCACCAGGTCGGACAGGGGTGGAAAAACTGTTTTTT; CDR3 protein: CASSPGRTGVEKLFF
V gene: TRBV5-5; clone size: .; CDR3 length: 17; D gene: TRBD2; J gene: TRBJ2-7; CDR3 DNA: TGTGCCAGCAGCTTGGGGTTTGGGACTAGCGGGAGTTACGAGCAGTACTTC; CDR3 protein: CASSLGFGTSGSYEQYF
V gene: TRBV28; clone size: .; CDR3 length: 15; D gene: TRBD1; J gene: TRBJ1-2; CDR3 DNA: TGTGCCAGCTCTCAGGGGGCCGCCGGGGTCTATGGCTACACCTTC; CDR3 protein: CASSQGAAGVYGYTF
V gene: TRBV7-2; clone size: few; CDR3 length: 13; D gene: .; J gene: TRBJ1-2; CDR3 DNA: TGTGCCAGCAGCTTATACCCCGGCTATGGCTACACCTTC; CDR3 protein: CASSLYPGYGYTF
V gene: TRBV11-2; clone size: .; CDR3 length: 18; D gene: .; J gene: TRBJ2-3; CDR3 DNA: TGTGCCAGCAGCCCCCTTCGAGGAGACAGGAGAAGCACAGATACGCAGTATTTT; CDR3 protein: CASSPLRGDRRSTDTQYF
V gene: TRBV25-1; clone size: .; CDR3 length: 17; D gene: TRBD1; J gene: TRBJ1-4; CDR3 DNA: TGTGCCAGCAGTATCCCCGGGACAGGGGTCAGGGGGGAAAAACTGTTTTTT; CDR3 protein: CASSIPGTGVRGEKLFF
V gene: TRBV5-1; clone size: once; CDR3 length: 15; D gene: TRBD2; J gene: TRBJ2-7; CDR3 DNA: TGCGCCAGCAGCCAGGGGACTAGCGGGACCTACGAGCAGTACTTC; CDR3 protein: CASSQGTSGTYEQYF
V gene: TRBV5-1; clone size: .; CDR3 length: 15; D gene: .; J gene: TRBJ1-4; CDR3 DNA: TGCGCCAGCAGCTACCGTAGGGGGACTAATGAAAAACTGTTTTTT; CDR3 protein: CASSYRRGTNEKLFF
V gene: TRBV2; clone size: few; CDR3 length: 14; D gene: .; J gene: TRBJ1-5; CDR3 DNA: TGTGCCAGCAGTGAAAACGGGGGGACTCAGCCCCAGCATTTT; CDR3 protein: CASSENGGTQPQHF
V gene: TRBV6-6; clone size: few; CDR3 length: 14; D gene: .; J gene: TRBJ1-3; CDR3 DNA: TGTGCCAGCAGTCACGGACAGTTTGGAAACACCATATATTTT; CDR3 protein: CASSHGQFGNTIYF
V gene: TRBV28; clone size: .; CDR3 length: 16; D gene: TRBD2; J gene: TRBJ2-3; CDR3 DNA: TGTGCCAGCAGCCCCCAGACTAGCGGGGGGGCCGGTACGCAGTATTTT; CDR3 protein: CASSPQTSGGAGTQYF
V gene: TRBV7-7; clone size: .; CDR3 length: 14; D gene: TRBD2; J gene: TRBJ2-1; CDR3 DNA: TGTGCCAGCAGCCGGGGACTAGTTTTCGATGAGCAGTTCTTC; CDR3 protein: CASSRGLVFDEQFF
V gene: TRBV27; clone size: .; CDR3 length: 17; D gene: TRBD1; J gene: TRBJ1-6; CDR3 DNA: TGTGCCAGCAGCTTGACAGGGCACCGCTCCTATAATTCACCCCTCCACTTT; CDR3 protein: CASSLTGHRSYNSPLHF
V gene: TRBV2; clone size: .; CDR3 length: 15; D gene: .; J gene: TRBJ2-5; CDR3 DNA: TGTGCCAGCAGTGAAGCGCTTCGACTAGAGGGGACCCAGTACTTC; CDR3 protein: CASSEALRLEGTQYF
V gene: TRBV27; clone size: once; CDR3 length: 14; D gene: .; J gene: TRBJ1-3; CDR3 DNA: TGTGCCAGCAGCCGCGACAGCTCTGGAAACACCATATATTTT; CDR3 protein: CASSRDSSGNTIYF
V gene: TRBV30; clone size: .; CDR3 length: 16; D gene: .; J gene: TRBJ1-6; CDR3 DNA: TGTGCCTGGAGTGTATTTCGGACTTCCCGGCAATCACCCCTCCACTTT; CDR3 protein: CAWSVFRTSRQSPLHF
V gene: TRBV30; clone size: .; CDR3 length: 13; D gene: .; J gene: TRBJ2-3; CDR3 DNA: TGTGCCTGGAGTAACGGACAGTCAGATACGCAGTATTTT; CDR3 protein: CAWSNGQSDTQYF
V gene: TRBV28; clone size: .; CDR3 length: 18; D gene: TRBD1; J gene: TRBJ2-7; CDR3 DNA: TGTGCCAGCAGTTACAGGGACAGGGGGCGCAAATGGTCCTACGAGCAGTACTTC; CDR3 protein: CASSYRDRGRKWSYEQYF
V gene: TRBV29-1; clone size: .; CDR3 length: 14; D gene: TRBD1; J gene: TRBJ1-2; CDR3 DNA: TGCAGCGTTTCTAGTGGACAGGGGGTTGGTGGCTACACCTTC; CDR3 protein: CSVSSGQGVGGYTF
V gene: TRBV30; clone size: .; CDR3 length: 16; D gene: .; J gene: TRBJ1-5; CDR3 DNA: TGTGCCTGGAGTGTACAGGGCAGGGGAAGCAATCAGCCCCAGCATTTT; CDR3 protein: CAWSVQGRGSNQPQHF
V gene: TRBV13; clone size: .; CDR3 length: 14; D gene: TRBD1; J gene: TRBJ1-6; CDR3 DNA: TGTGCCAGCAGCTTAAAAGGGGGCGGTTCACCCCTCCACTTT; CDR3 protein: CASSLKGGGSPLHF
V gene: TRBV4-1; clone size: .; CDR3 length: 17; D gene: TRBD2; J gene: TRBJ2-3; CDR3 DNA: TGCGCCAGCAGCCAAGATCCCCGCGGGGGGCTTACAGATACGCAGTATTTT; CDR3 protein: CASSQDPRGGLTDTQYF
V gene: TRBV19; clone size: .; CDR3 length: 17; D gene: TRBD2; J gene: TRBJ2-6; CDR3 DNA: TGTGCCAGTAGTATAGCCCACCGGGAGGCTGGGGCCAACGTCCTGACTTTC; CDR3 protein: CASSIAHREAGANVLTF
V gene: TRBV11-2; clone size: .; CDR3 length: 15; D gene: TRBD2; J gene: TRBJ2-1; CDR3 DNA: TGTGCCAGCAGTCTTTCGGGAGGGCCCGACAATGAGCAGTTCTTC; CDR3 protein: CASSLSGGPDNEQFF
V gene: TRBV18; clone size: .; CDR3 length: 16; D gene: TRBD2; J gene: TRBJ2-1; CDR3 DNA: TGTGCCAGCTCACTCCAAATGACTAGCGGACAACGTGAGCAGTTCTTC; CDR3 protein: CASSLQMTSGQREQFF
V gene: TRBV6-1; clone size: .; CDR3 length: 16; D gene: .; J gene: TRBJ2-4; CDR3 DNA: TGTGCCAGCAGTGAACCCGGGGATCTAGCCAAAAACATTCAGTACTTC; CDR3 protein: CASSEPGDLAKNIQYF
V gene: TRBV7-2; clone size: .; CDR3 length: 18; D gene: TRBD2; J gene: TRBJ2-3; CDR3 DNA: TGTGCCAGCAGCTCCAAAGCGGGGGGCCCCCCCAGCACAGATACGCAGTATTTT; CDR3 protein: CASSSKAGGPPSTDTQYF
V gene: TRBV19; clone size: .; CDR3 length: 16; D gene: .; J gene: TRBJ2-3; CDR3 DNA: TGTGCCAGTAGTCCGCGGGGCGGGCCTAGCACAGATACGCAGTATTTT; CDR3 protein: CASSPRGGPSTDTQYF
V gene: TRBV7-6; clone size: .; CDR3 length: 16; D gene: .; J gene: TRBJ2-5; CDR3 DNA: TGTGCCAGCAGCCGACGACTAGTGGGGTCGGGTGAGACCCAGTACTTC; CDR3 protein: CASSRRLVGSGETQYF
V gene: TRBV7-2; clone size: .; CDR3 length: 13; D gene: TRBD2; J gene: TRBJ2-5; CDR3 DNA: TGTGCCAGCAGCTTAGAAGGGCTAGCGGAGCAGTACTTC; CDR3 protein: CASSLEGLAEQYF
V gene: TRBV7-7; clone size: .; CDR3 length: 16; D gene: .; J gene: TRBJ2-2; CDR3 DNA: TGTGCCAGCGGAAAAAGCGCGGGTAATAAGGCCGGGGAGCTGTTTTTT; CDR3 protein: CASGKSAGNKAGELFF
V gene: TRBV30; clone size: .; CDR3 length: 14; D gene: TRBD1; J gene: TRBJ1-1; CDR3 DNA: TGTGCCCGGCGTAGGCAGGGGGCGTCCACTGAAGCTTTCTTT; CDR3 protein: CARRRQGASTEAFF
V gene: TRBV5-8; clone size: .; CDR3 length: 15; D gene: TRBD2; J gene: TRBJ2-1; CDR3 DNA: TGTGCCAGCAGCTTAGAAGGCGGGAGTGTGCATGAGCAGTTCTTC; CDR3 protein: CASSLEGGSVHEQFF
V gene: TRBV4-3; clone size: .; CDR3 length: 18; D gene: .; J gene: TRBJ2-1; CDR3 DNA: TGCGCCAGCAGCCAAGTTGGGCGGGGAGGCCGCAAGTACAATGAGCAGTTCTTC; CDR3 protein: CASSQVGRGGRKYNEQFF
V gene: TRBV27; clone size: .; CDR3 length: 15; D gene: .; J gene: TRBJ1-4; CDR3 DNA: TGTGCCAGCAGTTTATACGGTACAACTAATGAAAAACTGTTTTTT; CDR3 protein: CASSLYGTTNEKLFF
V gene: TRBV5-4; clone size: once; CDR3 length: 15; D gene: .; J gene: TRBJ2-3; CDR3 DNA: TGTGCCAGCAGCTCGCCCGGTCTGAGCACAGATACGCAGTATTTT; CDR3 protein: CASSSPGLSTDTQYF
V gene: TRBV5-1; clone size: .; CDR3 length: 17; D gene: TRBD1; J gene: TRBJ1-4; CDR3 DNA: TGCGCCAGCAGCCCGGCGGACAGGAGGTACACTAATGAAAAACTGTTTTTT; CDR3 protein: CASSPADRRYTNEKLFF
V gene: TRBV7-9; clone size: .; CDR3 length: 14; D gene: TRBD1; J gene: TRBJ2-7; CDR3 DNA: TGTGCCAGCAGCTTAGAAAACAGGGGGCGCGAGCAGTACTTC; CDR3 protein: CASSLENRGREQYF
V gene: TRBV7-2; clone size: .; CDR3 length: 14; D gene: .; J gene: TRBJ1-2; CDR3 DNA: TGTGCCAGCAGCTTAAGGCAGGTTGACTATGGCTACACCTTC; CDR3 protein: CASSLRQVDYGYTF
V gene: TRBV19; clone size: .; CDR3 length: 15; D gene: TRBD1; J gene: TRBJ1-4; CDR3 DNA: TGTGCCAGTAGCATAACCGGGACAGAGCATGAAAAACTGTTTTTT; CDR3 protein: CASSITGTEHEKLFF
V gene: TRBV19; clone size: .; CDR3 length: 15; D gene: TRBD1; J gene: TRBJ1-2; CDR3 DNA: TGTGCCAGTAGTATAAGGACAGGGGCCCCCTATGGCTACACCTTC; CDR3 protein: CASSIRTGAPYGYTF
V gene: TRBV15; clone size: once; CDR3 length: 18; D gene: TRBD1; J gene: TRBJ2-1; CDR3 DNA: TGTGCCACCAGCAGCTCACTGGGACAGGTGAGCTCCTACAATGAGCAGTTCTTC; CDR3 protein: CATSSSLGQVSSYNEQFF
V gene: TRBV9; clone size: .; CDR3 length: 18; D gene: .; J gene: TRBJ2-1; CDR3 DNA: TGTGCCAGCAGCGTAGGAGGCGTCGGGTCCCCCAAAACCAATGAGCAGTTCTTC; CDR3 protein: CASSVGGVGSPKTNEQFF